This TCR beta chain was documented in a study of T-cell reconstitution after alpha-beta-depleted transplantation in children. Study outcomes and limitations: Fresh T-cell production supplied most of the T-cell counts and diversity seen one year after transplant. Expanded clones from the graft, numbering several hundred, reportedly supplied alpha-beta T cells about two months after transplant.

The V end was cut by 3 bases, the J end by 0 bases, with 8 bases between. The CDR3 is 14 amino acids. Germline assignment: CDR1 DFQATT and CDR2 SNEGSKA (reference sequence). Unique molecular identifiers featured in how the TCRbeta library was prepared. TCRdb analysed the PCR reads with MiXCR anew, one entry per CDR3 protein. The sample lists about 220,000 distinct CDR3 sequences, around a sixth occurring once. In this sample, this clonotype turned up a few times. The antigen remains undetermined. The sequence came from a male patient between 2 and 10 years old who had a stem cell transplant for acute lymphoblastic leukemia, so the T cells may come from the graft donor. The sequences come from PBMCs, mostly from graft donor cells, collected 360 days after TCRalphabeta/CD19-depleted stem cell transplant. The chain couples TRBV20-1 to TRBJ2-2; D ambiguous. The CDR3 DNA sequence: TGCAGTGCTAGGTTGATCGCGAACACCGGGGAGCTGTTTTTT. This sequence encodes CSARLIANTGELFF.